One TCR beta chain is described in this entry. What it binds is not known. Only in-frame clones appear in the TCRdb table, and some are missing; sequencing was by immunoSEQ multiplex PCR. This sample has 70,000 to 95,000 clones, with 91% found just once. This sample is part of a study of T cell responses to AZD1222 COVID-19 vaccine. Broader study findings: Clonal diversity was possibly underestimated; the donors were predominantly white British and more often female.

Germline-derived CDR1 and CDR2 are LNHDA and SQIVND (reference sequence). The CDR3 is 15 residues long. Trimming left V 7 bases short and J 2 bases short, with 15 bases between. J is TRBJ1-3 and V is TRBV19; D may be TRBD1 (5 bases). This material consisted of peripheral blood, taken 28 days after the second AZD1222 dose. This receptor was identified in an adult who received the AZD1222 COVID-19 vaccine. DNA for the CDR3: TGTGCCAGTACTCAAGCCGGGACCGCTGGAAACACCATATATTTT. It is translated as CASTQAGTAGNTIYF.